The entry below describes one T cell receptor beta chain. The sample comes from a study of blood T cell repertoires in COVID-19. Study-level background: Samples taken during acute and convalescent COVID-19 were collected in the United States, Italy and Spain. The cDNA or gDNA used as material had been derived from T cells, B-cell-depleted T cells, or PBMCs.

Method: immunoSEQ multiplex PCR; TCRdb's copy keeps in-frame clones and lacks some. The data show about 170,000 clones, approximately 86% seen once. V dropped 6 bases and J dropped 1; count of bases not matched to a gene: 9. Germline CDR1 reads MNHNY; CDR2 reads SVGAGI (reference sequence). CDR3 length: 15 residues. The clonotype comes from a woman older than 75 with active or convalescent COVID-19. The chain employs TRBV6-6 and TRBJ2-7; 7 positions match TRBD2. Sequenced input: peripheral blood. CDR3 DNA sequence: TGTGCCAGCAGCAGCCCTAGCGGTCCATCCTACGAGCAGTACTTC. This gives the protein CASSSPSGPSYEQYF.